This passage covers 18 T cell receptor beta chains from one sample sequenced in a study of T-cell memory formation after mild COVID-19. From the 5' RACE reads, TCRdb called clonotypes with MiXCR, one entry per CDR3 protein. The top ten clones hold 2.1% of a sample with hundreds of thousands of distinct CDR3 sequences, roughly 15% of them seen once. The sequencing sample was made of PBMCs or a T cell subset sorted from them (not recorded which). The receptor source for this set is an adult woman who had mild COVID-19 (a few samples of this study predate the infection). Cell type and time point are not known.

CDR3: CASSFGTGVGYEQFF. The CDR3 nucleotides are TGTGCCAGCAGTTTCGGGACAGGGGTCGGTTATGAGCAGTTCTTC. The chain is built from TRBV28 and TRBJ2-1, with 10 bases fitting TRBD1. This CDR3 has 15 residues. Trimming at V came to 3 bases and at J to 8 bases, leaving 7 bases not matched to a gene. Germline V gives CDR1 MDHEN, CDR2 SYDVKM.

CDR3 DNA: TGTGCCAGTAGTGTGCTGGGCGGAGCCTCCTACGAGCAGTACTTC. Protein product: CASSVLGGASYEQYF. The V call is TRBV19, the J call TRBJ2-7; D is ambiguous. The V and J ends lost 5 bases and 0 bases respectively, with 14 bases between them. The CDR3 loop spans 15 amino acids. The germline V gene encodes CDR1 LNHDA and CDR2 SQIVND (reference sequence).

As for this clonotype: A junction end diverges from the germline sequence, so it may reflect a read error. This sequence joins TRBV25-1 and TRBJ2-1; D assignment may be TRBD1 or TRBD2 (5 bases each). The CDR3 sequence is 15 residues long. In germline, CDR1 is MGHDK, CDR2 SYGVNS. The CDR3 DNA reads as TGTGCCAGCAGTGCGAGGGCTGGGGCCTACAGTGAGCAGTTCTTC. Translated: CASSARAGAYSEQFF.

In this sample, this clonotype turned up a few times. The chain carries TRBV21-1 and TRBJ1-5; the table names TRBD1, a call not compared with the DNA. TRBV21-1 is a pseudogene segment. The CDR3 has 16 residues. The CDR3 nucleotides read TGTGCCAGCAGCCGGCCGGGGGCGAGGGGCAATCAGCCCCAGCATTTT. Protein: CASSRPGARGNQPQHF.

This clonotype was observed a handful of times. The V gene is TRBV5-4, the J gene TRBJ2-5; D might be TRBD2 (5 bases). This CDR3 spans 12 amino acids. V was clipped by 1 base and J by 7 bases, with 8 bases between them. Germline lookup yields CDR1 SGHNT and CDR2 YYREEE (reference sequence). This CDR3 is CASSLKEGTQYF. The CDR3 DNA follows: TGTGCCAGCAGCTTGAAAGAGGGGACCCAGTACTTC.

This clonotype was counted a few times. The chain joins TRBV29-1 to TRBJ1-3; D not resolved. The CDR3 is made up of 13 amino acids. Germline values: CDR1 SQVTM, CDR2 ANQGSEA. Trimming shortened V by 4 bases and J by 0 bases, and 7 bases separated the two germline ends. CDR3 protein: CSVGQSSGNTIYF. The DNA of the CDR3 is TGCAGCGTTGGGCAGAGCTCTGGAAACACCATATATTTT.

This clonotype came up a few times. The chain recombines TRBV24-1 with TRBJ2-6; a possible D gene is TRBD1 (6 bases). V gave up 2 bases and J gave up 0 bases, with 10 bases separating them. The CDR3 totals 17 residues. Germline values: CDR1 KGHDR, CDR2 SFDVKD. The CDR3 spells CATSDSGTPSGANVLTF. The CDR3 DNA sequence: TGTGCCACCAGTGATTCTGGGACACCCTCTGGGGCCAACGTCCTGACTTTC.

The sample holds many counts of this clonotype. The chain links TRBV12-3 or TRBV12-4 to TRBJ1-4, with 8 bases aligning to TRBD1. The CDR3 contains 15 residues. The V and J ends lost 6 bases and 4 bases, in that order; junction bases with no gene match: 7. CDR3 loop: CASSPQQGGNEKLFF. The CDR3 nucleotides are TGTGCCAGCAGCCCACAACAGGGGGGTAATGAAAAACTGTTTTTT.

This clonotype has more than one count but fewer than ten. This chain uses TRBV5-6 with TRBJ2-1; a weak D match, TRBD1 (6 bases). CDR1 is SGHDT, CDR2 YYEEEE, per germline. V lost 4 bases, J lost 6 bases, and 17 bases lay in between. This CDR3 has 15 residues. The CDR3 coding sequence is TGTGCCAGCAGCGAAGTCAGGGGCCCCGGCAATGAGCAGTTCTTC. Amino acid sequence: CASSEVRGPGNEQFF.

The CDR3 DNA follows: TGTGCCAGCAGCCCGGGAGGGCAAGGGATTCAGTACTTC. Protein sequence: CASSPGGQGIQYF. The J gene is TRBJ2-4, the V gene TRBV5-6; 8 bases are shared with TRBD2. CDR1 is SGHDT, CDR2 YYEEEE, per germline. The V segment lost 4 bases and the J segment 10 bases; nucleotides outside the gene matches: 7. This CDR3 is built from 13 residues.

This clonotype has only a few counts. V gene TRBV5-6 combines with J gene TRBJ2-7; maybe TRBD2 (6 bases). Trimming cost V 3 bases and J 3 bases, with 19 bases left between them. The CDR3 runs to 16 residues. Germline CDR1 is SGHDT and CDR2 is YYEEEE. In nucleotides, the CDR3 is TGTGCCAGCAGCTCCATCCTGACGGGACTCGTCTACGAGCAGTACTTC. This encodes CASSSILTGLVYEQYF.

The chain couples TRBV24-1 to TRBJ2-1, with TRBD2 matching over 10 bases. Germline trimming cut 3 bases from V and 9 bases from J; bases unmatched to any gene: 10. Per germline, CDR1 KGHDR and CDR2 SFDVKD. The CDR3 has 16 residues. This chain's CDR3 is CATSDTRERGGSEQFF. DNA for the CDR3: TGTGCCACCAGTGATACACGTGAGCGGGGGGGCAGTGAGCAGTTCTTC.

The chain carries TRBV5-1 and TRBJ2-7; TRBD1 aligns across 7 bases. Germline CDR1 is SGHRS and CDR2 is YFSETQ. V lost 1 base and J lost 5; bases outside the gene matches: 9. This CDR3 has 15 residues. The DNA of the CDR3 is TGCGCCAGCAGCTTGTTGGGCAGGGGGATGGACGAGCAGTACTTC. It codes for CASSLLGRGMDEQYF.

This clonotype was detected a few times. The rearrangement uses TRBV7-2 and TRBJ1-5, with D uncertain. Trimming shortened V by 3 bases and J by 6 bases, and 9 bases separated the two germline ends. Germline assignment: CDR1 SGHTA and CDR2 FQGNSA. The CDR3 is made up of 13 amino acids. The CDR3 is CASSFNRGQPQHF. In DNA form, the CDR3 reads TGTGCCAGCAGCTTCAACCGGGGTCAGCCCCAGCATTTT.

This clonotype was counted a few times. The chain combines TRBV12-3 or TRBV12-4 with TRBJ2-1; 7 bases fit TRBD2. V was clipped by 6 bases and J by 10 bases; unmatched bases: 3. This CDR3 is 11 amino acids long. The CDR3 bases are TGTGCCAGCAGCCCCGGGGGGGAGCAGTTCTTC. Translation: CASSPGGEQFF.

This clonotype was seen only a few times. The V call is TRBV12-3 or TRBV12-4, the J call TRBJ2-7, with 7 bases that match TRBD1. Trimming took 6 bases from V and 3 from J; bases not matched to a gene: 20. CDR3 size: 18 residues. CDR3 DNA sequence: TGTGCCAGCAGCCGTTCCCTCCTCCCAGGGGGACCGTTCTACGAGCAGTACTTC. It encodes CASSRSLLPGGPFYEQYF.

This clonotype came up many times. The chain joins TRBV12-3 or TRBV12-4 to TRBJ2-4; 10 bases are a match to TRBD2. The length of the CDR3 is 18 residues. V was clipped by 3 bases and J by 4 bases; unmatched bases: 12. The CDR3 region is CASSFGPEAGGKKNIQYF. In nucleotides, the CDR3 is TGTGCCAGCAGTTTCGGTCCTGAAGCGGGGGGGAAAAAAAACATTCAGTACTTC.

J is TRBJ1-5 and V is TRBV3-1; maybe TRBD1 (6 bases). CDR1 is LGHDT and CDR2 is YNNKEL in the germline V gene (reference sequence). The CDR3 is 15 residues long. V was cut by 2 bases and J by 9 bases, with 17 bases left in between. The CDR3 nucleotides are TGTGCCAGCAGCCAACAGTTAGCAGGGGACGGGCCCCAGCATTTT. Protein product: CASSQQLAGDGPQHF.